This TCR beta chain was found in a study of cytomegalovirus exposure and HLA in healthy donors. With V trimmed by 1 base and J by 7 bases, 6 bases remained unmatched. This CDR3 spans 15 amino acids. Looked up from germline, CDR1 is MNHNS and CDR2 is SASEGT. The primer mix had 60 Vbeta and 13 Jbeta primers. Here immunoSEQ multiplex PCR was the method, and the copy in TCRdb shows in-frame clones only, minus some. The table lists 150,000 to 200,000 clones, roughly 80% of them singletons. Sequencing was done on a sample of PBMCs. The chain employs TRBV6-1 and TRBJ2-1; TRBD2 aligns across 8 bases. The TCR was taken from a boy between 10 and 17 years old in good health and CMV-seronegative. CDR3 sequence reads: CASSEEAGGSNEQFF. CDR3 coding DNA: TGTGCCAGCAGTGAAGAGGCGGGGGGTTCGAATGAGCAGTTCTTC.